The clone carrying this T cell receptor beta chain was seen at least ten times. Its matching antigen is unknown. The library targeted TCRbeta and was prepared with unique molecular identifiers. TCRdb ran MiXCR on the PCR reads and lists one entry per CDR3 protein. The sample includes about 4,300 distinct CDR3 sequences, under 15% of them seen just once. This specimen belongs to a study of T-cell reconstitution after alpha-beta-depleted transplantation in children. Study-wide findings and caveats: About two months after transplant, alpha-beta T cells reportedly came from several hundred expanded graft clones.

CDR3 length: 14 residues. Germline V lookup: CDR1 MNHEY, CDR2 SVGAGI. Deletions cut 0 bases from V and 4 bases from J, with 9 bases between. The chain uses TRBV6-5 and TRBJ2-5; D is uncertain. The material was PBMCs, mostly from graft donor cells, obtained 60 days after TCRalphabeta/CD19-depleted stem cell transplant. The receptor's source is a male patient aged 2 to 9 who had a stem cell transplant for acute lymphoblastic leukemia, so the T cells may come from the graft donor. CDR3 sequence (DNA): TGTGCCAGCAGTTACTCAAGGAGCTTAGAGACCCAGTACTTC. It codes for CASSYSRSLETQYF.